These 6 T cell receptor beta chains were sequenced from one sample in a study of blood T cell repertoires in COVID-19. The data were produced by immunoSEQ multiplex PCR, yet TCRdb's version contains in-frame clones alone and is incomplete. In the table there are roughly 97,000 clones, roughly 82% of which are singletons. Sequencing was done on a sample of peripheral blood. Every receptor here comes from a man aged 55 to 70 with acute or convalescent COVID-19.

The gene calls are TRBV25-1 and TRBJ2-2; maybe TRBD1 (5 bases). Germline V lookup: CDR1 MGHDK, CDR2 SYGVNS. Trimming removed 3 bases from V and 4 bases from J, with 12 bases in between. The CDR3 runs to 15 residues. The CDR3 DNA reads as TGTGCCAGCAGTGATGATGGGCAGGGCACCGGGGAGCTGTTTTTT. Translated: CASSDDGQGTGELFF. Combining the CDR3 with reference TRBV25-1 and TRBJ2-2 gives the whole variable domain EADIYQTPRYLVIGTGKKITLECSQTMGHDKMYWYQQDPGMELHLIHYSYGVNSTEKGDLSSESTVSRIRTEHFPLTLESARPSHTSQYLCASSDDGQGTGELFFGEGSRLTVL.

This clone was recorded only once. The chain recombines TRBV4-1 with TRBJ2-1; 8 bases are a match to TRBD2. The V and J ends lost 1 base and 2 bases, in that order; junction bases with no gene match: 4. Germline V gives CDR1 MGHRA, CDR2 YSYEKL. The CDR3 runs 16 residues. The CDR3 region is CASSQVRTSTYNEQFF. CDR3 bases: TGCGCCAGCAGCCAAGTCCGGACTAGCACCTACAATGAGCAGTTCTTC.

This clone was recorded only once. The genes are TRBV11-3 and TRBJ1-2; D may be TRBD1 (5 bases). The CDR3 has 13 residues. V lost 4 bases to trimming and J lost 3 bases, with 9 bases between them. Germline-derived CDR1 and CDR2 are SGHNT and YENEEA. CDR3 sequence: CASSSLGDYGYTF. The CDR3 DNA reads TGTGCCAGCAGCTCGCTAGGGGACTATGGCTACACCTTC. The full variable domain, in which reference TRBV11-3 and TRBJ1-2 provide the parts outside the CDR3, is EAGVVQSPRYKIIEKKQPVAFWCNPISGHNTLYWYLQNLGQGPELLIRYENEEAVDDSQLPKDRFSAERLKGVDSTLKIQPAELGDSAVYLCASSSLGDYGYTFGSGTRLTVV.

This clone was detected a few times. The chain employs TRBV6-1 and TRBJ2-7; TRBD2 matches at 11 bases. The CDR3 loop spans 15 amino acids. The ends lost 3 bases at V and 7 bases at J; junction bases unmatched: 8. Germline values: CDR1 MNHNS, CDR2 SASEGT. In DNA form, the CDR3 reads TGTGCCAGCAGTGAGACTAGCGGGGTCTTGGGGGAGCAGTACTTC. It specifies CASSETSGVLGEQYF.

The chain uses TRBV18 and TRBJ2-3; TRBD2 matches 7 bases. Germline V gene data show CDR1 as KGHSH and CDR2 as LQKENI. With 5 bases clipped from V and 4 bases from J, the junction kept 6 bases outside the gene matches. This CDR3 spans 14 amino acids. CDR3 in amino acids: CASSVSRGADTQYF. CDR3 DNA: TGTGCCAGCTCAGTGTCCCGGGGGGCAGATACGCAGTATTTT.

The V and J genes are TRBV28 and TRBJ1-5; D may be TRBD1 (5 bases). The CDR3 consists of 15 residues. Looked up from germline, CDR1 is MDHEN and CDR2 is SYDVKM. V gave up 3 bases and J gave up 7 bases, with 16 bases separating them. The CDR3 bases are TGTGCCAGCAGTTTCTCAGGAGGGGCCGAACAGCCCCAGCATTTT. Protein: CASSFSGGAEQPQHF.